This passage covers 24 T cell receptor beta chains from one sample sequenced in a study of T-cell reconstitution after alpha-beta-depleted transplantation in children. For TCRbeta, the library was prepared with unique molecular identifiers. TCRdb passed the PCR reads through MiXCR, listing each CDR3 protein once. The table lists hundreds of thousands of distinct CDR3 sequences, 10% to 15% of them singletons. The sequencing used PBMCs, mostly from graft donor cells, collected 360 days after TCRalphabeta/CD19-depleted stem cell transplant. The source is a male patient younger than 18 who had a stem cell transplant for acute myeloid leukemia, so the T cells may come from the graft donor.

There are a few counts of this clonotype. The rearrangement uses TRBV9 and TRBJ2-3, with 10 bases matching TRBD2. CDR3 size: 18 residues. Germline V CDR1 and CDR2: SGDLS, YYNGEE. V shed 5 bases, J shed 0 bases, and the junction held 12 bases outside the gene matches. The CDR3 DNA is TGTGCCAGCAGTCCCCGGACTAGCGGAAGTACTAGCACAGATACGCAGTATTTT. Its translation is CASSPRTSGSTSTDTQYF.

This chain joins TRBV7-9 and TRBJ2-7; 14 bases map to TRBD2. Germline loops: CDR1 SEHNR, CDR2 FQNEAQ (reference sequence). This CDR3 contains 15 residues. Trimming cost V 1 base and J 7 bases; bases outside gene matches: 3. The CDR3 reads CASSLGGLAGVEQYF. The CDR3 nucleotides are TGTGCCAGCAGCTTAGGGGGACTAGCGGGAGTTGAGCAGTACTTC.

The J gene is TRBJ1-2, the V gene TRBV20-1; TRBD1 might be the D (6 bases). The CDR3 sequence is 14 residues long. CDR1 and CDR2 (germline): DFQATT, SNEGSKA (reference sequence). The V end lost 2 bases, the J end lost 0 bases, and 10 bases lay between the germline ends. CDR3 DNA sequence: TGCAGTGCTAGAAGCAACAGGGCTAACTATGGCTACACCTTC. Its translation is CSARSNRANYGYTF.

This clonotype appeared many times. The V gene is TRBV20-1, the J gene TRBJ2-3; 11 bases line up with TRBD2. V gave up 8 bases and J gave up 7 bases; unmatched junction bases: 5. Germline V gene lookup returns CDR1 DFQATT and CDR2 SNEGSKA (reference sequence). The CDR3 covers 12 residues. CDR3 coding DNA: TGCAGTTCCGGGACTAGCGGCAATACGCAGTATTTT. Translation gives CSSGTSGNTQYF.

The chain recombines TRBV20-1 with TRBJ2-3; perhaps TRBD2 as D (5 bases). Trimming cost V 0 bases and J 0 bases, with 10 bases left between them. CDR3 size: 15 residues. Germline CDR1 reads DFQATT; CDR2 reads SNEGSKA (reference sequence). The CDR3 region is CSARDSGSSTDTQYF. Written as DNA, the CDR3 is TGCAGTGCTAGAGATTCGGGGTCTAGCACAGATACGCAGTATTTT.

This clonotype has only a few counts. The chain is built from TRBV5-1 and TRBJ1-2; D is unclear. Germline CDR1 SGHRS, CDR2 YFSETQ. The CDR3 consists of 15 residues. V was clipped by 0 bases and J by 3 bases, with 12 bases between them. The CDR3 loop is CASSLDSYRDYGYTF. In nucleotides, the CDR3 is TGCGCCAGCAGCTTGGACAGCTATCGTGACTATGGCTACACCTTC.

In this sample, this clonotype turned up a few times. The chain carries TRBV7-3 and TRBJ2-1, with TRBD2 identical over 8 bases. CDR3 length equals 16 residues. Germline values: CDR1 SGHTA, CDR2 FQGTGA. V was clipped by 4 bases and J by 8 bases; unmatched bases: 13. The CDR3 spells CASSSKAASGYYEQFF. The CDR3 DNA reads as TGTGCCAGCAGCTCTAAGGCGGCTAGCGGGTATTATGAGCAGTTCTTC.

V usage is TRBV7-8 and J usage is TRBJ2-7; 8 bases align to TRBD1. Germline V gene data show CDR1 as SGHVS and CDR2 as FQNEAQ. The CDR3 spans 15 residues. After removal of 5 bases from V and 0 bases from J, the junction contained 6 bases not matched to a gene. The CDR3 DNA is TGTGCCAGCAGCATCGACAGGGGATACTCCTACGAGCAGTACTTC. The encoded protein is CASSIDRGYSYEQYF. Full variable domain (remainder filled in from reference TRBV7-8 and TRBJ2-7): GAGVSQSPRYKVAKRGQDVALRCDPISGHVSLFWYQQALGQGPEFLTYFQNEAQLDKSGLPSDRFFAERPEGSVSTLKIQRTQQEDSAVYLCASSIDRGYSYEQYFGPGTRLTVT.

This clonotype was detected a few times. The V and J genes are TRBV6-5 and TRBJ2-3; D gene unclear. V was shortened by 2 bases and J by 1 base, with 10 bases between the two germline ends. The CDR3 consists of 15 residues. CDR1 is MNHEY and CDR2 is SVGAGI in the germline V gene. The DNA of the CDR3 is TGTGCCAGCAGTTACCGCTCATCGGGCACAGATACGCAGTATTTT. Translation gives CASSYRSSGTDTQYF.

The chain has TRBV20-1 and TRBJ2-3; 13 bases are a match to TRBD2. The CDR3 is made up of 13 amino acids. With 5 bases clipped from V and 7 bases from J, the junction kept 3 bases outside the gene matches. CDR1 and CDR2 from the germline V gene are DFQATT and SNEGSKA (reference sequence). In DNA, the CDR3 is TGCAGTGCTCGACTAGCGGGGGGAAATACGCAGTATTTT. Its translation is CSARLAGGNTQYF.

This clonotype was seen a few times. CDR3 amino acids: CASSQVSAGGMETQYF. The DNA for the CDR3 is TGCGCCAGCAGCCAAGTCTCCGCGGGAGGGATGGAGACCCAGTACTTC. The chain couples TRBV4-3 to TRBJ2-5; 9 bases are a match to TRBD2. V shed 1 base, J shed 5 bases, and the junction held 8 bases outside the gene matches. Germline CDR1 reads LGHNA; CDR2 reads YSLEER. This CDR3 is 16 amino acids long.

This clonotype was counted between two and nine times. The V gene is TRBV24-1, the J gene TRBJ2-7; 9 bases are shared with TRBD2. The CDR3 spans 15 residues. CDR1 and CDR2 from the germline V gene are KGHDR and SFDVKD. V gave up 3 bases and J gave up 1 base; unmatched junction bases: 3. CDR3 sequence reads: CATSDRSGRSYEQYF. The CDR3, as DNA: TGTGCCACCAGTGATCGGAGCGGGAGGTCCTACGAGCAGTACTTC.

This clonotype occurred a few times. This chain uses TRBV7-2 with TRBJ2-7, with D perhaps TRBD2 (6 bases). CDR3 size: 15 residues. Per germline, CDR1 SGHTA and CDR2 FQGNSA. Trimming stripped 6 bases from V and 3 bases from J, with 18 bases between. The chain's CDR3 is CASRPTGLVLYEQYF. As DNA, the CDR3 is TGTGCCAGCAGACCAACGGGACTGGTACTCTACGAGCAGTACTTC. The full variable domain, completed using reference TRBV7-2 and TRBJ2-7, is GAGVSQSPSNKVTEKGKDVELRCDPISGHTALYWYRQSLGQGLEFLIYFQGNSAPDKSGLPSDRFSAERTGGSVSTLTIQRTQQEDSAVYLCASRPTGLVLYEQYFGPGTRLTVT.

V gene TRBV12-3 or TRBV12-4 combines with J gene TRBJ2-2; 7 bases line up with TRBD2. V shed 7 bases, J shed 10 bases, and the junction held 12 bases outside the gene matches. The CDR3 length is 14 residues. The CDR3 region has the DNA TGTGCCAGCATGAGGCGGACTAGAGGAGTGGAGCTGTTTTTT. Translated: CASMRRTRGVELFF.

The rearrangement joins TRBV30 to TRBJ2-1; possible D gene TRBD2, 5 bases. The CDR3 length is 11 residues. The germline V gene encodes CDR1 GTSNPN and CDR2 SVGIG (reference sequence). V lost 2 bases and J lost 10, with 9 bases in between. The CDR3 DNA sequence: TGTGCCTGGAGTCTATTAGCGGAGCAGTTCTTC. This encodes CAWSLLAEQFF.

The chain uses TRBV28 and TRBJ1-1; D may be TRBD1 (6 bases). The V and J ends lost 2 bases and 1 base respectively, with 11 bases between them. The CDR3 runs to 15 residues. Germline V gives CDR1 MDHEN, CDR2 SYDVKM. The CDR3 sequence: CASSLVTGWNTEAFF. In DNA, the CDR3 is TGTGCCAGCAGTTTAGTGACAGGTTGGAACACTGAAGCTTTCTTT.

This clonotype was seen a few times. This rearrangement joins TRBV20-1 to TRBJ2-1; D is perhaps TRBD1 or TRBD2 (5 bases each). Trimming removed 7 bases from V and 0 bases from J, with 16 bases in between. The CDR3 contains 15 residues. In germline, CDR1 is DFQATT, CDR2 SNEGSKA (reference sequence). The CDR3 nucleotides are TGCAGTGTAGAAGGGACGTCCAGCTCCTACAATGAGCAGTTCTTC. Residues: CSVEGTSSSYNEQFF.

This clonotype was seen ten or more times. The chain employs TRBV9 and TRBJ2-5; 8 bases align to TRBD2. The germline CDR1 and CDR2 sequences are SGDLS and YYNGEE. The J segment lost 2 bases and the V segment lost 0 bases, leaving 3 bases of the junction unmatched. The CDR3 runs 15 residues. CDR3 residues: CASSVAAGAQETQYF. CDR3 DNA: TGTGCCAGCAGCGTAGCAGCGGGAGCACAAGAGACCCAGTACTTC.

This clonotype was counted ten times or more. The chain has TRBV29-1 and TRBJ2-5; D is uncertain. V was trimmed by 1 base and J by 5 bases, leaving 11 bases between them. The CDR3 length is 13 residues. Germline assignment: CDR1 SQVTM and CDR2 ANQGSEA. The CDR3 is CSVEGQVWETQYF. As DNA, the CDR3 is TGCAGCGTTGAAGGGCAGGTCTGGGAGACCCAGTACTTC.

This clonotype was detected ten times or more. The gene calls are TRBV29-1 and TRBJ2-2; D is ambiguous. Germline CDR1 is SQVTM and CDR2 is ANQGSEA. The CDR3 sequence is 15 residues long. Trimming removed 6 bases at V and 1 base at J, with 15 bases between. The CDR3 loop reads CSVAPNLGNTGELFF. The CDR3 DNA sequence: TGCAGCGTGGCTCCTAACCTGGGGAACACCGGGGAGCTGTTTTTT.

This clonotype was counted between two and nine times. In DNA, the CDR3 is TGTGCCAGCAGCTACAACAGGGGAAAGGGGTACTTC. Residues: CASSYNRGKGYF. The chain couples TRBV12-3 or TRBV12-4 to TRBJ2-7; TRBD1 matches 7 bases. V gave up 6 bases and J gave up 12 bases; unmatched junction bases: 11. The CDR3 runs to 12 residues.

Only a few counts were recorded for this clonotype. V usage is TRBV7-2 and J usage is TRBJ2-3; 9 positions agree with TRBD2. The V and J ends lost 3 bases and 1 base, in that order; junction bases with no gene match: 8. Germline CDR1 SGHTA, CDR2 FQGNSA. This CDR3 spans 17 amino acids. The CDR3 sequence: CASSFSPGLARTDTQYF. The DNA of the CDR3 is TGTGCCAGCAGCTTTAGTCCGGGACTAGCCCGCACAGATACGCAGTATTTT. Full variable domain (missing parts from reference TRBV7-2 and TRBJ2-3): GAGVSQSPSNKVTEKGKDVELRCDPISGHTALYWYRQSLGQGLEFLIYFQGNSAPDKSGLPSDRFSAERTGGSVSTLTIQRTQQEDSAVYLCASSFSPGLARTDTQYFGPGTRLTVL.

This clonotype was counted only a few times. This rearrangement joins TRBV20-1 to TRBJ2-3, with 10 bases lining up with TRBD2. In germline, CDR1 is DFQATT, CDR2 SNEGSKA (reference sequence). CDR3 length: 13 residues. The V gene end was trimmed by 8 bases and the J gene end by 3 bases; junction bases not matched to a gene: 5. The CDR3 loop is CSPTSGTTDTQYF. In DNA, the CDR3 is TGCAGTCCTACTAGCGGGACGACAGATACGCAGTATTTT.

Only a few counts were recorded for this clonotype. The J gene is TRBJ1-1, the V gene TRBV29-1, with unresolved D. CDR3 length: 10 amino acids. Per germline, CDR1 SQVTM and CDR2 ANQGSEA. CDR3 in amino acids: CTSTDTEAFF. Here the CDR3 DNA reads TGCACCTCCACCGACACTGAAGCTTTCTTT.